These 25 T cell receptor beta chains share one sample of origin, sequenced in a study of blood T cell repertoires in COVID-19. Method: immunoSEQ multiplex PCR; TCRdb's copy keeps in-frame clones and lacks some. This sample yields 340,000 or so clones, of which roughly 84% are seen a single time; 1% belongs to the top ten. The material sequenced was peripheral blood. The receptor source for this set is a man aged 50 to 59 with active or convalescent COVID-19.

The chain combines TRBV3-1 (or the pseudogene TRBV3-2) with TRBJ1-5, with D possibly being TRBD1 (6 bases). The germline gives CDR1 LGHDT, CDR2 YNNKEL (reference sequence). Trimming took off 0 bases at V and 7 bases at J, with 10 bases between the two ends. This CDR3 comprises 14 residues. The chain's CDR3 is CASSQDVGAQPQHF. CDR3 nucleotide sequence: TGTGCCAGCAGCCAAGATGTGGGGGCCCAGCCCCAGCATTTT.

The genes are TRBV2 and TRBJ2-3, with a possible D match to TRBD2 (6 bases). V lost 2 bases to trimming and J lost 0 bases, with 9 bases between them. This CDR3 spans 15 amino acids. The germline V gene encodes CDR1 SNHLY and CDR2 FYNNEI. Here the CDR3 DNA reads TGTGCCAGCAGTGAAATGGGGACTAGCACAGATACGCAGTATTTT. Amino acids: CASSEMGTSTDTQYF.

The chain combines TRBV28 with TRBJ1-2; TRBD1 is a possible D gene (5 bases). The CDR3 sequence is 14 residues long. Germline V gene lookup returns CDR1 MDHEN and CDR2 SYDVKM. Between the trimmed V and J ends, which lost 1 base and 4 bases, there was a span of 10 bases. The CDR3: CASSLSGQFYGYTF. The CDR3 DNA reads TGTGCCAGCAGTTTATCCGGACAATTCTATGGCTACACCTTC.

This chain connects TRBV11-3 to TRBJ2-2; 7 positions match TRBD1. The length of the CDR3 is 14 residues. V shed 5 bases, J shed 4 bases, and the junction held 4 bases outside the gene matches. Germline CDR1 reads SGHNT; CDR2 reads YENEEA. CDR3 in amino acids: CASSPGQITGELFF. The CDR3 DNA reads TGTGCCAGCAGCCCGGGACAGATCACCGGGGAGCTGTTTTTT.

The chain is built from TRBV24-1 and TRBJ2-1, with a tentative D call TRBD1 (5 bases). CDR1 and CDR2 (germline): KGHDR, SFDVKD. Trimming removed 9 bases from V and 9 bases from J, with 11 bases in between. The CDR3 consists of 11 residues. The CDR3 bases are TGTGCCACCTCAGCGCAGGGTGAGCAGTTCTTC. Its translation is CATSAQGEQFF.

The V call is TRBV28, the J call TRBJ1-1; TRBD1 matches at 9 bases. Germline CDR1 is MDHEN and CDR2 is SYDVKM. The J segment lost 10 bases and the V segment lost 3 bases, leaving 6 bases of the junction unmatched. The CDR3 consists of 13 residues. The CDR3, as DNA: TGTGCCAGCAGTTTTTACACGGACAGGGGAGCTTTCTTT. Amino acid sequence: CASSFYTDRGAFF.

Only one count was recorded for this clone. This chain uses TRBV18 with TRBJ1-6; 7 bases line up with TRBD1. Germline V gene data show CDR1 as KGHSH and CDR2 as LQKENI. The CDR3 loop spans 14 amino acids. The V and J ends lost 3 bases and 8 bases, in that order; junction bases with no gene match: 4. The CDR3 coding sequence is TGTGCCAGCTCACCGACAGGGCGGGATTCACCCCTCCACTTT. It encodes CASSPTGRDSPLHF. The full variable domain, completed using reference TRBV18 and TRBJ1-6, is NAGVMQNPRHLVRRRGQEARLRCSPMKGHSHVYWYRQLPEEGLKFMVYLQKENIIDESGMPKERFSAEFPKEGPSILRIQQVVRGDSAAYFCASSPTGRDSPLHFGNGTRLTVT.

The genes are TRBV30 and TRBJ1-2; TRBD1 matches 7 bases. The CDR3 totals 14 residues. Germline V gene lookup returns CDR1 GTSNPN and CDR2 SVGIG (reference sequence). Germline trimming cut 3 bases from V and 4 bases from J; bases unmatched to any gene: 8. CDR3 coding DNA: TGTGCCTGGAGGCCAACAGGGGTCGGCTATGGCTACACCTTC. Translated, it gives CAWRPTGVGYGYTF.

The chain has TRBV4-1 and TRBJ2-7, with a weak D call TRBD2 (6 bases). Trimming pared 0 bases from V and 8 bases from J, leaving 17 bases between. CDR1 and CDR2 from the germline V gene are MGHRA and YSYEKL. CDR3 size: 15 residues. CDR3 region: CASSQEMAGTIQQYF. The CDR3, as DNA: TGCGCCAGCAGCCAAGAGATGGCGGGAACGATCCAGCAGTACTTC.

The V gene is TRBV5-1, the J gene TRBJ1-6; TRBD1 agrees at 9 bases. Germline values: CDR1 SGHRS, CDR2 YFSETQ. J was trimmed by 7 bases and V by 4 bases; bases with no gene match: 3. The CDR3 sequence is 14 residues long. In DNA form, the CDR3 reads TGCGCCAGCAGCCAGGGACAGGGAAATTCACCCCTCCACTTT. This gives the protein CASSQGQGNSPLHF.

Here the CDR3 DNA reads TGCGCCAGCACTACAATCGGAGGGGCTGGGGATTGGGCCGCCGGGGAGCTGTTTTTT. Its protein product is CASTTIGGAGDWAAGELFF. The rearrangement joins TRBV23-1 to TRBJ2-2; D possibly corresponds to TRBD2 (6 bases). TRBV23-1 is an ORF for which the function is uncertain. The CDR3 has 19 residues. Trimming took 7 bases from V and 6 from J, leaving 30 bases between them.

The chain recombines TRBV7-2 with TRBJ2-3; 8 bases fit TRBD1. Germline values: CDR1 SGHTA, CDR2 FQGNSA. J was trimmed by 4 bases and V by 5 bases; bases with no gene match: 5. The CDR3 length is 14 residues. The CDR3 sequence: CASSTRTGSDTQYF. The CDR3, as DNA: TGTGCCAGCAGCACTCGGACAGGGTCAGATACGCAGTATTTT. The full variable domain, with the rest looked up from reference TRBV7-2 and TRBJ2-3, is GAGVSQSPSNKVTEKGKDVELRCDPISGHTALYWYRQSLGQGLEFLIYFQGNSAPDKSGLPSDRFSAERTGGSVSTLTIQRTQQEDSAVYLCASSTRTGSDTQYFGPGTRLTVL.

CDR3 nucleotide sequence: TGCGCCAGCAGCCCAACAGGGAGGGCGAACACTGAAGCTTTCTTT. Translating gives CASSPTGRANTEAFF. The V and J genes are TRBV4-3 and TRBJ1-1; maybe TRBD1 (6 bases). The CDR3 sequence is 15 residues long. Trimming took 4 bases from V and 1 from J, leaving 13 bases between them. Germline V gene sequence: CDR1 LGHNA, CDR2 YSLEER.

This chain joins TRBV2 and TRBJ2-4, with 9 positions matching TRBD1. This CDR3 spans 15 amino acids. Germline V gene lookup returns CDR1 SNHLY and CDR2 FYNNEI. V gave up 8 bases and J gave up 6 bases; unmatched junction bases: 11. CDR3 nucleotides: TGTGCCAGCGGGTCCGGGACAGGGTTGGGAAACATTCAGTACTTC. Translated, it gives CASGSGTGLGNIQYF.

The chain uses TRBV6-6 and TRBJ2-1; 11 nucleotides agree with TRBD2. The V and J ends lost 5 bases and 0 bases, in that order; junction bases with no gene match: 12. The CDR3 loop spans 19 amino acids. Germline loops: CDR1 MNHNY, CDR2 SVGAGI (reference sequence). CDR3 amino acids: CASSLRLAGGASSYNEQFF. For the CDR3, the DNA is TGTGCCAGCAGTCTCCGGCTAGCGGGGGGCGCTAGCTCCTACAATGAGCAGTTCTTC.

This chain joins TRBV7-8 and TRBJ1-6, with 7 bases that match TRBD1. Germline lookup yields CDR1 SGHVS and CDR2 FQNEAQ. The CDR3 length is 15 residues. Trimming removed 5 bases from V and 9 bases from J; junction bases left unmatched: 10. CDR3 nucleotides: TGTGCCAGCAGCACCCGACAGGGAGTGGGTTCACCCCTCCACTTT. Its protein product is CASSTRQGVGSPLHF.

The genes are TRBV28 and TRBJ1-1; D unresolved. This CDR3 comprises 13 residues. V shed 4 bases and J shed 4 bases, with 10 bases lying between them. Germline CDR1 and CDR2: MDHEN and SYDVKM. The CDR3 is CASSSLILTEAFF. CDR3 coding DNA: TGTGCCAGCAGTTCTCTAATTCTCACTGAAGCTTTCTTT.

The chain is built from TRBV28 and TRBJ2-1; D unclear. Trimming stripped 1 base from V and 7 bases from J, with 8 bases between. CDR3 length: 13 amino acids. Germline V lookup: CDR1 MDHEN, CDR2 SYDVKM. CDR3 sequence: CASSLSRVNEQFF. The CDR3 DNA reads as TGTGCCAGCAGTTTATCGAGAGTTAATGAGCAGTTCTTC.

The chain links TRBV28 to TRBJ1-1, with a possible D match to TRBD1 (5 bases). Germline CDR1 and CDR2: MDHEN and SYDVKM. The CDR3 is 12 residues long. V was clipped by 9 bases and J by 8 bases, with 16 bases between them. The CDR3 is CASQVPGLEAFF. CDR3 DNA: TGTGCCAGTCAGGTCCCGGGACTAGAAGCTTTCTTT.

The J gene is TRBJ2-1, the V gene TRBV6-6; 14 bases align to TRBD2. J was trimmed by 9 bases and V by 6 bases; bases with no gene match: 7. The CDR3 length is 15 residues. Germline V CDR1 and CDR2: MNHNY, SVGAGI (reference sequence). CDR3 bases: TGTGCCAGCAGCTCGGGACTAGCGGGAGCGGGTGAGCAGTTCTTC. Amino acid sequence: CASSSGLAGAGEQFF.

The J gene is TRBJ1-2, the V gene TRBV5-4, with D perhaps TRBD1 (6 bases). Trimming removed 4 bases at V and 8 bases at J, with 21 bases between. The CDR3 is 15 residues long. The V gene's germline CDR1 is SGHNT and CDR2 YYREEE (reference sequence). The CDR3 protein is CASSHPGLRGGGYTF. CDR3 nucleotides: TGTGCCAGCAGCCACCCGGGATTAAGGGGGGGCGGCTACACCTTC.

The chain employs TRBV10-3 and TRBJ2-7, with 7 bases lining up with TRBD2. There are 17 residues in the CDR3. Trimming cost V 4 bases and J 2 bases; bases outside gene matches: 14. Germline CDR1 ENHRY, CDR2 SYGVKD. The CDR3 DNA sequence: TGTGCCATCAGTGGCTTAGCTAGCGGCCGGGGCACCTACGAGCAGTACTTC. Its translation: CAISGLASGRGTYEQYF.

CDR3 in DNA: TGTGCCAGCAGTTGGACAGTCGCCTATGGCTACACCTTC. The encoded protein is CASSWTVAYGYTF. V gene TRBV12-3 or TRBV12-4 combines with J gene TRBJ1-2; possible D gene TRBD1, 6 bases. Trimming cost V 4 bases and J 4 bases, with 10 bases left between them. The length of the CDR3 is 13 residues.

V gene TRBV28 combines with J gene TRBJ1-4, with TRBD1 matching over 7 bases. This CDR3 has 15 residues. V gave up 5 bases and J gave up 5 bases; unmatched junction bases: 8. The germline V gene has CDR1 MDHEN and CDR2 SYDVKM. The CDR3 DNA reads as TGTGCCAGCAGTCATCGACAGGGTCTCAATGAAAAACTGTTTTTT. This codes for CASSHRQGLNEKLFF. The entire variable domain, with the rest obtained from reference TRBV28 and TRBJ1-4, is as follows: DVKVTQSSRYLVKRTGEKVFLECVQDMDHENMFWYRQDPGLGLRLIYFSYDVKMKEKGDIPEGYSVSREKKERFSLILESASTNQTSMYLCASSHRQGLNEKLFFGSGTQLSVL.

The genes are TRBV5-1 and TRBJ1-2; D might be TRBD1 (5 bases). This CDR3 has 15 amino acids. CDR1 is SGHRS, CDR2 YFSETQ, per germline. Trimming shortened V by 0 bases and J by 3 bases, and 12 bases separated the two germline ends. DNA of the CDR3: TGCGCCAGCAGCTTGGCCGAAGGGGTCGACTATGGCTACACCTTC. As protein: CASSLAEGVDYGYTF.